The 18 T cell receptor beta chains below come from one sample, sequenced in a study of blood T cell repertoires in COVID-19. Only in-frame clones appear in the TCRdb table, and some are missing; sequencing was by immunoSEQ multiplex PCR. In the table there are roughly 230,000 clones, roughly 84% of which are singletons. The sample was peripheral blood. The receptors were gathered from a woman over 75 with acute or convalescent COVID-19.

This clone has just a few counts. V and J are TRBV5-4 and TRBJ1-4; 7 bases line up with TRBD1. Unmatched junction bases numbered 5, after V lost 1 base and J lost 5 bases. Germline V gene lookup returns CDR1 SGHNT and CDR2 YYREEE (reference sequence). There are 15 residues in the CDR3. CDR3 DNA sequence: TGTGCCAGCAGCTTGAGGGGGACAGCAAATGAAAAACTGTTTTTT. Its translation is CASSLRGTANEKLFF.

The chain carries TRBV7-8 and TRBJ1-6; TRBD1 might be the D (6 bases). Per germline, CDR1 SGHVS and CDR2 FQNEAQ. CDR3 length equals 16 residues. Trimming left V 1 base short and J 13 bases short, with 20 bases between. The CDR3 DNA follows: TGTGCCAGCAGCTTAGGGCCGGGGGGCCCCGGTCCGCCCCTCCACTTT. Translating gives CASSLGPGGPGPPLHF.

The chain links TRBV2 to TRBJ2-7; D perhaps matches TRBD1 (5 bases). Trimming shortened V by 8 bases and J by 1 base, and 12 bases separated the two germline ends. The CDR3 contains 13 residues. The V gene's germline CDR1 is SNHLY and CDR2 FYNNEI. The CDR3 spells CASSRQPSYEQYF. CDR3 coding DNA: TGTGCCAGCTCCAGACAGCCGTCCTACGAGCAGTACTTC.

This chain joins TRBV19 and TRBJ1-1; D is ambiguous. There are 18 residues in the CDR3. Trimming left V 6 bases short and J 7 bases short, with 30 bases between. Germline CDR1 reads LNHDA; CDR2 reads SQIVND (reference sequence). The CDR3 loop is CASREVWVAFVNEVEAFF. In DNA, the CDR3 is TGTGCCAGTAGAGAAGTGTGGGTGGCTTTCGTTAACGAGGTTGAAGCTTTCTTT.

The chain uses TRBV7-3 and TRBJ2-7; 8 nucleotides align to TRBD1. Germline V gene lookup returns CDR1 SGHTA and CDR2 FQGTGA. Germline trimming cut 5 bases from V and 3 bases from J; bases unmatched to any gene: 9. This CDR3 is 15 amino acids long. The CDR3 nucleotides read TGTGCCAGCAGCACAAACAGGGGGTTAGGCTACGAGCAGTACTTC. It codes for CASSTNRGLGYEQYF.

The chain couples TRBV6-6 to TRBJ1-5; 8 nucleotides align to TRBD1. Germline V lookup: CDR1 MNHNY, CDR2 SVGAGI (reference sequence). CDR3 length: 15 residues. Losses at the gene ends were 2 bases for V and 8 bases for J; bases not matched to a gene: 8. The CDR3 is CASSYIRGRREPQHF. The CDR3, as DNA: TGTGCCAGCAGTTACATCAGGGGGCGCAGAGAGCCCCAGCATTTT.

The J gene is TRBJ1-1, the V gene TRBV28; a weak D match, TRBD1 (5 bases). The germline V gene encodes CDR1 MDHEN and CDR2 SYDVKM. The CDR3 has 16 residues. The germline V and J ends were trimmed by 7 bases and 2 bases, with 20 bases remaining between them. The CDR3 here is CASTFGGGSRNTEAFF. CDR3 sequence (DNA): TGTGCCAGCACTTTCGGGGGTGGCAGCAGAAACACTGAAGCTTTCTTT.

The CDR3 sequence: CASGSYPGQGIHGYTF. Here the CDR3 DNA reads TGTGCCAGCGGGTCTTACCCGGGACAGGGAATCCATGGCTACACCTTC. This rearrangement joins TRBV3-1 (or the pseudogene TRBV3-2) to TRBJ1-2, with TRBD1 matching over 9 bases. V shed 8 bases and J 6 bases; nucleotides not matched to a gene: 16. This CDR3 has 16 residues. The germline V gene encodes CDR1 LGHDT and CDR2 YNNKEL (reference sequence).

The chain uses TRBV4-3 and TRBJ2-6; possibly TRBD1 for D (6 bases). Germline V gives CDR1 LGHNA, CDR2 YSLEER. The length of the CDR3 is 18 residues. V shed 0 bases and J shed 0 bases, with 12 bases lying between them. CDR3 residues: CASSQDIVRGSGANVLTF. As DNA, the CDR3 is TGCGCCAGCAGCCAAGATATTGTCAGGGGCTCTGGGGCCAACGTCCTGACTTTC.

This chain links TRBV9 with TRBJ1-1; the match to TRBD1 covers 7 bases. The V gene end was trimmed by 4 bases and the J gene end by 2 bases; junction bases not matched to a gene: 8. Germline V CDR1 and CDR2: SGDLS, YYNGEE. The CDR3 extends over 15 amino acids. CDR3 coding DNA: TGTGCCAGCAGCTCCCAGGGGGGATTTAACACTGAAGCTTTCTTT. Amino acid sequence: CASSSQGGFNTEAFF.

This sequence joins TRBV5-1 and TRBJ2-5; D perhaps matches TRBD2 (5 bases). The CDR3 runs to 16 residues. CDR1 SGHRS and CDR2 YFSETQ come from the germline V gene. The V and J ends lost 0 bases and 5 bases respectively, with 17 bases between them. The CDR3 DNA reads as TGCGCCAGCAGCTTGGACCCCACCCTCAGAGGGGAGACCCAGTACTTC. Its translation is CASSLDPTLRGETQYF.

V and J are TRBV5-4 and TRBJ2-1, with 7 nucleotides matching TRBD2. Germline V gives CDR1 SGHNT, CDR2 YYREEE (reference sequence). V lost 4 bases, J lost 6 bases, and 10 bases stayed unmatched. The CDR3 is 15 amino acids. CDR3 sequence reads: CASSLGTTTGNEQFF. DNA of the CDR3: TGTGCCAGCAGCCTCGGGACTACGACTGGCAATGAGCAGTTCTTC. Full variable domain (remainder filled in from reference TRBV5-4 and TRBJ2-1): ETGVTQSPTHLIKTRGQQVTLRCSSQSGHNTVSWYQQALGQGPQFIFQYYREEENGRGNFPPRFSGLQFPNYSSELNVNALELDDSALYLCASSLGTTTGNEQFFGPGTRLTVL.

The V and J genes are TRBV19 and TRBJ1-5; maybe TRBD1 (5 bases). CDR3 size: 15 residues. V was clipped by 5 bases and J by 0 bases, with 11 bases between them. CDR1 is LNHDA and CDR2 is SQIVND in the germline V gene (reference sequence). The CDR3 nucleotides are TGTGCCAGTAGTGAGCAGGACATTAGCAATCAGCCCCAGCATTTT. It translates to CASSEQDISNQPQHF.

CDR3 coding DNA: TGTGCCAGCAGCCGTGGTCTTGGGAGCTATGGCTACACCTTC. Encoded protein: CASSRGLGSYGYTF. The gene calls are TRBV7-8 and TRBJ1-2; D not resolved. This CDR3 spans 14 amino acids. V was cut by 5 bases and J by 4 bases, with 14 bases left in between. CDR1 is SGHVS, CDR2 FQNEAQ, per germline.

In DNA, the CDR3 is TGTGCCAGCAGCTTCTCAGGGTTGACTGAAGCTTTCTTT. Translation: CASSFSGLTEAFF. The V and J genes are TRBV7-9 and TRBJ1-1; D may be TRBD1 (5 bases). V lost 3 bases and J 5 bases, leaving 10 bases between the germline ends. The CDR3 is made up of 13 amino acids. Germline CDR1 SEHNR, CDR2 FQNEAQ (reference sequence).

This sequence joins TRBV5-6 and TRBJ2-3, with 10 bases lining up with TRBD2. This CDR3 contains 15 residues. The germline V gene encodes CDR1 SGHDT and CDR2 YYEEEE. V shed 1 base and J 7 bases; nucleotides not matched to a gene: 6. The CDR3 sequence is CASSLRAGGLNTQYF. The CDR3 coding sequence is TGTGCCAGCAGCTTGCGAGCGGGGGGGCTAAATACGCAGTATTTT.

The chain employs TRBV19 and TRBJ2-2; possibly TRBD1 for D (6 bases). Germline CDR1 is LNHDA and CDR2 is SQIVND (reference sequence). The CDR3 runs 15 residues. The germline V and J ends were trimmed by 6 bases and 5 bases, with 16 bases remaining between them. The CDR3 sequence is CASRLITGITGELFF. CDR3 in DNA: TGTGCCAGTAGATTAATTACAGGGATTACCGGGGAGCTGTTTTTT.

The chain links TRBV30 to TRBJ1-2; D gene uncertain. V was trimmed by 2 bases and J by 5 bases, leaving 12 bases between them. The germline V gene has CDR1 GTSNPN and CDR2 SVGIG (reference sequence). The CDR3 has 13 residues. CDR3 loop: CAWSPVSGYGYTF. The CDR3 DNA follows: TGTGCCTGGAGTCCTGTGTCGGGTTATGGCTACACCTTC.